This T cell receptor beta chain was documented in a study of cytomegalovirus exposure and HLA in healthy donors. Looked up from germline, CDR1 is SGHRS and CDR2 is YFSETQ. There are 16 residues in the CDR3. V shed 4 bases and J 2 bases; nucleotides not matched to a gene: 9. Of note for this clone: Its antigen is not identified.

General study points: Apart from CMV serostatus, no immune exposure information was available. TRBV6-2, TRBV6-3 and some other V segments were excluded as indistinguishable.

Researchers ran the PCR with 60 Vbeta and 13 Jbeta primers. The assay was immunoSEQ multiplex PCR, and TCRdb's table has in-frame clones only and misses some. The profile shows fewer than 250,000 clones, 65% to 85% of them singletons. V and J are TRBV5-1 and TRBJ2-1; TRBD2 matches at 7 bases. The receptor was isolated from a woman aged 18-29 years in good health and CMV-seronegative. The sequenced material came from PBMCs. The CDR3 here is CASSPTAGTTYNEQFF. Written as DNA, the CDR3 is TGCGCCAGCAGCCCTACAGCCGGGACTACCTACAATGAGCAGTTCTTC.